The 32 T cell receptor beta chains reported below all come from one sample, sequenced in a study of blood T cell repertoires in COVID-19. Sequenced by immunoSEQ multiplex PCR; TCRdb stores in-frame clones only, minus some. The sample has 250,000 or so clones, 88% seen once. The sequencing input was PBMCs or T cells enriched from blood (not recorded which). These receptors were obtained from a woman between 40 and 55 years old with acute COVID-19.

The chain recombines TRBV27 with TRBJ2-1, with 14 bases matching TRBD2. This CDR3 spans 18 amino acids. In germline, CDR1 is MNHEY, CDR2 SMNVEV (reference sequence). After removal of 5 bases from V and 6 bases from J, the junction contained 12 bases not matched to a gene. The CDR3 spells CASSARPLGLAGGNEQFF. The CDR3 coding sequence is TGTGCCAGCAGTGCCAGGCCCCTCGGACTAGCGGGGGGCAATGAGCAGTTCTTC.

The rearrangement links TRBV30 to TRBJ2-1; 7 bases are shared with TRBD2. V was pared by 7 bases and J by 3 bases, with 6 bases of the junction left unmatched. The CDR3 has 13 amino acids. Germline V lookup: CDR1 GTSNPN, CDR2 SVGIG (reference sequence). The CDR3 here is CASPGLSYNEQFF. The CDR3 DNA sequence: TGTGCCTCGCCGGGACTAAGCTACAATGAGCAGTTCTTC. Full variable domain (rest looked up from reference TRBV30 and TRBJ2-1): SQTIHQWPATLVQPVGSPLSLECTVEGTSNPNLYWYRQAAGRGLQLLFYSVGIGQISSEVPQNLSASRPQDRQFILSSKKLLLSDSGFYLCASPGLSYNEQFFGPGTRLTVL.

The chain links TRBV30 to TRBJ2-3; D unresolved. Germline V CDR1 and CDR2: GTSNPN, SVGIG (reference sequence). Trimming took off 2 bases at V and 2 bases at J, with 8 bases between the two ends. The CDR3 length is 13 residues. This CDR3 reads CAWSLRNTDTQYF. CDR3 nucleotides: TGTGCCTGGAGTCTCAGAAACACAGATACGCAGTATTTT.

The chain joins TRBV25-1 to TRBJ2-3; 7 nucleotides align to TRBD2. Germline V CDR1 and CDR2: MGHDK, SYGVNS. There are 15 residues in the CDR3. V lost 9 bases to trimming and J lost 4 bases; unmatched junction nucleotides: 13. CDR3 bases: TGTGCCAGTCAATCGGCGGGGGAGCGTCCAGATACGCAGTATTTT. It codes for CASQSAGERPDTQYF.

This chain joins TRBV5-1 and TRBJ2-7, with D possibly TRBD1 on 6 matching bases. Trimming stripped 3 bases from V and 0 bases from J, with 13 bases between. CDR3 length: 15 residues. Germline V CDR1 and CDR2: SGHRS, YFSETQ. The chain's CDR3 is CASSSSGTSSYEQYF. CDR3 nucleotides: TGCGCCAGCAGCTCCTCCGGGACAAGCTCCTACGAGCAGTACTTC.

The chain links TRBV7-2 to TRBJ2-4, with a weak D call TRBD2 (5 bases). Germline loops: CDR1 SGHTA, CDR2 FQGNSA. CDR3 length: 13 amino acids. The V gene lost 2 bases and the J gene lost 8 bases, with 10 bases spanning the gap. The CDR3 region has the DNA TGTGCCAGCAGCTTACAGTGGGGAGACATTCAGTACTTC. This translates into CASSLQWGDIQYF. The full variable domain, with the rest looked up from reference TRBV7-2 and TRBJ2-4, is GAGVSQSPSNKVTEKGKDVELRCDPISGHTALYWYRQSLGQGLEFLIYFQGNSAPDKSGLPSDRFSAERTGGSVSTLTIQRTQQEDSAVYLCASSLQWGDIQYFGAGTRLSVL.

The chain is built from TRBV7-9 and TRBJ1-4, with D unclear. The CDR3 has 13 residues. Looked up from germline, CDR1 is SEHNR and CDR2 is FQNEAQ (reference sequence). The V end lost 8 bases, the J end lost 8 bases, and 15 bases lay between the germline ends. CDR3 nucleotides: TGTGCCAGCGATCTCGGGTGGGAGGAAAAACTGTTTTTT. Protein product: CASDLGWEEKLFF.

This chain connects TRBV6-2 or TRBV6-3 to TRBJ2-2; 10 positions agree with TRBD2. V trimming: 0 bases; J trimming: 3 bases; junction bases outside the gene matches: 7. The germline gives CDR1 MNHEY, CDR2 SVGEGT. This CDR3 has 18 residues. The CDR3 is CASSYSILAGADTGELFF. The CDR3 nucleotides read TGTGCCAGCAGTTACTCGATCCTAGCGGGAGCGGACACCGGGGAGCTGTTTTTT.

The rearrangement uses TRBV11-2 and TRBJ2-7; TRBD2 is a possible D gene (6 bases). Trimming took off 0 bases at V and 7 bases at J, with 22 bases between the two ends. CDR3 size: 17 residues. Germline CDR1 and CDR2: SGHAT and FQNNGV. The CDR3, as DNA: TGTGCCAGCAGCTTAGATGCGGGGAATGAGCCTTGGTGGGAGCAGTACTTC. Encoded protein: CASSLDAGNEPWWEQYF. Drawing the rest from reference TRBV11-2 and TRBJ2-7, the complete variable domain is EAGVAQSPRYKIIEKRQSVAFWCNPISGHATLYWYQQILGQGPKLLIQFQNNGVVDDSQLPKDRFSAERLKGVDSTLKIQPAKLEDSAVYLCASSLDAGNEPWWEQYFGPGTRLTVT.

The rearrangement uses TRBV7-2 and TRBJ2-5, with D tentatively TRBD2 (6 bases). Germline loops: CDR1 SGHTA, CDR2 FQGNSA. Deletions cut 4 bases from V and 5 bases from J, with 17 bases between. The CDR3 length is 15 residues. The CDR3 sequence is CASSSQMTSTETQYF. The DNA for the CDR3 is TGTGCCAGCAGCTCGCAAATGACTAGTACGGAGACCCAGTACTTC. Complete variable domain (other parts from reference TRBV7-2 and TRBJ2-5): GAGVSQSPSNKVTEKGKDVELRCDPISGHTALYWYRQSLGQGLEFLIYFQGNSAPDKSGLPSDRFSAERTGGSVSTLTIQRTQQEDSAVYLCASSSQMTSTETQYFGPGTRLLVL.

This clone was detected only a few times. The V call is TRBV7-9, the J call TRBJ2-2, with 8 bases matching TRBD2. V trimming: 5 bases; J trimming: 5 bases; junction bases outside the gene matches: 16. The CDR3 sequence is 18 residues long. Germline loops: CDR1 SEHNR, CDR2 FQNEAQ (reference sequence). The CDR3 DNA reads TGTGCCAGCAGCCCCTACAATATAGCGGGGCCGGAGACCGGGGAGCTGTTTTTT. Translated: CASSPYNIAGPETGELFF.

The rearrangement uses TRBV14 and TRBJ1-2, with a tentative D call TRBD1 (6 bases). V lost 0 bases and J 3 bases, leaving 14 bases between the germline ends. Germline CDR1 reads SGHDN; CDR2 reads FVKESK. The CDR3 length is 16 residues. CDR3 sequence: CASSQDLGGRDYGYTF. In DNA form, the CDR3 reads TGTGCCAGCAGCCAAGATCTGGGGGGGCGAGACTATGGCTACACCTTC.

V usage is TRBV19 and J usage is TRBJ1-3, with D perhaps TRBD1 (5 bases). Germline V gene sequence: CDR1 LNHDA, CDR2 SQIVND (reference sequence). The CDR3 loop spans 16 amino acids. V lost 5 bases to trimming and J lost 3 bases, with 17 bases between them. CDR3 sequence (DNA): TGTGCCAGTAGTTGGGGCGGACCGTCCAATGGAAACACCATATATTTT. It is translated as CASSWGGPSNGNTIYF.

V gene TRBV4-2 combines with J gene TRBJ1-2; 9 nucleotides match TRBD1. The V and J ends lost 1 base and 6 bases, in that order; junction bases with no gene match: 6. There are 15 residues in the CDR3. CDR1 and CDR2 (germline): LGHNA, YNFKEQ. The CDR3 nucleotides are TGTGCCAGCAGCCAAGCGGGACAGGGAATCCATGGCTACACCTTC. It is translated as CASSQAGQGIHGYTF.

The chain uses TRBV4-3 and TRBJ1-2, with 7 bases identical to TRBD1. The CDR3 length is 15 residues. Germline V lookup: CDR1 LGHNA, CDR2 YSLEER. V lost 1 base to trimming and J lost 1 base; unmatched junction nucleotides: 3. DNA for the CDR3: TGCGCCAGCAGCCAAGCTCCAGGGGGTAACTATGGCTACACCTTC. It specifies CASSQAPGGNYGYTF.

This clone has more than one count but fewer than ten. The rearrangement joins TRBV27 to TRBJ2-2; D is perhaps TRBD1 (6 bases). Germline V lookup: CDR1 MNHEY, CDR2 SMNVEV (reference sequence). V was shortened by 5 bases and J by 5 bases, with 12 bases between the two germline ends. The CDR3 sequence is 14 residues long. CDR3 coding DNA: TGTGCCAGCAGTGCCAGGGGTGTTACCGGGGAGCTGTTTTTT. It is translated as CASSARGVTGELFF.

The rearrangement joins TRBV30 to TRBJ1-1, with D unclear. The germline V and J ends were trimmed by 0 bases and 11 bases, with 19 bases remaining between them. The CDR3 is 14 residues long. Germline CDR1 GTSNPN, CDR2 SVGIG (reference sequence). The CDR3 region is CAWSVPQRPRRAFF. The CDR3 nucleotides read TGTGCCTGGAGTGTCCCACAACGCCCTCGGAGGGCTTTCTTT.

The chain links TRBV10-3 to TRBJ2-1, with TRBD2 matching 7 bases. The CDR3 is 13 amino acids. Trimming took 11 bases from V and 0 from J; bases not matched to a gene: 4. From germline, CDR1 is ENHRY and CDR2 SYGVKD. CDR3 residues: CAGGGSSYNEQFF. DNA for the CDR3: TGTGCCGGCGGGGGTAGCTCCTACAATGAGCAGTTCTTC.

The chain has TRBV7-9 and TRBJ2-1, with 7 nucleotides matching TRBD1. With 1 base clipped from V and 0 bases from J, the junction kept 9 bases outside the gene matches. The germline V gene encodes CDR1 SEHNR and CDR2 FQNEAQ (reference sequence). The CDR3 extends over 18 amino acids. The chain's CDR3 is CASSLEGQLANSYNEQFF. CDR3 sequence (DNA): TGTGCCAGCAGCTTAGAGGGACAGCTTGCAAACTCCTACAATGAGCAGTTCTTC.

The genes are TRBV5-4 and TRBJ1-2, with 7 bases lining up with TRBD1. The V gene's germline CDR1 is SGHNT and CDR2 YYREEE (reference sequence). V dropped 5 bases and J dropped 0; count of bases not matched to a gene: 7. This CDR3 contains 15 residues. This CDR3 reads CASSPPGTANYGYTF. The CDR3 coding sequence is TGTGCCAGCAGTCCCCCCGGGACAGCTAACTATGGCTACACCTTC.

The V call is TRBV27, the J call TRBJ2-3; 13 bases fit TRBD2. The CDR3 loop spans 15 amino acids. Germline CDR1 is MNHEY and CDR2 is SMNVEV (reference sequence). The V segment lost 6 bases and the J segment 2 bases; nucleotides outside the gene matches: 2. CDR3 bases: TGTGCCAGCAGCGGGACTAGCGGGGTCACAGATACGCAGTATTTT. This gives the protein CASSGTSGVTDTQYF.

The DNA for the CDR3 is TGTGCCAGCAGAAACCGAAGCCGGGGACAGGGTATCTATGGCTACACCTTC. Amino acids: CASRNRSRGQGIYGYTF. V is TRBV7-8 and J is TRBJ1-2, with 9 bases fitting TRBD1. Losses at the gene ends were 6 bases for V and 4 bases for J; bases not matched to a gene: 15. Germline CDR1 SGHVS, CDR2 FQNEAQ. This CDR3 is 17 amino acids long.

The J gene is TRBJ1-3, the V gene TRBV7-9; TRBD1 is a possible D gene (6 bases). The germline gives CDR1 SEHNR, CDR2 FQNEAQ (reference sequence). This CDR3 spans 15 amino acids. Trimming took 4 bases from V and 2 from J, leaving 12 bases between them. The CDR3 sequence is CASSSNREPGNTIYF. CDR3 DNA sequence: TGTGCCAGCAGCTCTAACAGGGAGCCTGGAAACACCATATATTTT.

J is TRBJ2-3 and V is TRBV24-1; 9 bases align to TRBD1. This CDR3 has 15 amino acids. V dropped 2 bases and J dropped 4; count of bases not matched to a gene: 3. Germline V gives CDR1 KGHDR, CDR2 SFDVKD. The DNA of the CDR3 is TGTGCCACCAGTGATTCGGGACAGGGATCAGATACGCAGTATTTT. Translating it yields CATSDSGQGSDTQYF.

The chain recombines TRBV30 with TRBJ1-2; possibly TRBD1 for D (5 bases). Germline V gene data show CDR1 as GTSNPN and CDR2 as SVGIG (reference sequence). V lost 3 bases and J lost 5, with 16 bases in between. CDR3 size: 14 residues. For the CDR3, the DNA is TGTGCCTGGAGACGGAAGAGCAGGGCTTATGGCTACACCTTC. Its translation is CAWRRKSRAYGYTF.

V and J are TRBV6-5 and TRBJ1-3; D is uncertain. V shed 8 bases and J shed 4 bases, with 12 bases lying between them. The CDR3 length is 13 residues. Per the germline V gene, CDR1 is MNHEY and CDR2 is SVGAGI. The CDR3: CASASVAGNTIYF. The CDR3 DNA follows: TGTGCCAGCGCAAGCGTGGCAGGAAACACCATATATTTT.

The chain carries TRBV7-2 and TRBJ2-7, with no clear D. V gave up 6 bases and J gave up 5 bases, with 11 bases separating them. This CDR3 has 12 amino acids. CDR1 and CDR2 from the germline V gene are SGHTA and FQGNSA. CDR3 DNA sequence: TGTGCCAGCAGTTCTATAAGAGACGAGCAGTACTTC. It codes for CASSSIRDEQYF.

V usage is TRBV5-4 and J usage is TRBJ1-2; D not resolved. The CDR3 runs to 13 residues. Germline values: CDR1 SGHNT, CDR2 YYREEE (reference sequence). Trimming took 0 bases from V and 4 from J, leaving 7 bases between them. The CDR3 nucleotides read TGTGCCAGCAGCTTGGGGCAGTCCTATGGCTACACCTTC. Translated: CASSLGQSYGYTF. The full variable domain, rest sourced from reference TRBV5-4 and TRBJ1-2, is ETGVTQSPTHLIKTRGQQVTLRCSSQSGHNTVSWYQQALGQGPQFIFQYYREEENGRGNFPPRFSGLQFPNYSSELNVNALELDDSALYLCASSLGQSYGYTFGSGTRLTVV.

This clone showed up just once. V gene TRBV18 combines with J gene TRBJ1-6; unclear D gene. The CDR3 loop spans 15 amino acids. Trimming cost V 3 bases and J 3 bases, with 9 bases left between them. Germline lookup yields CDR1 KGHSH and CDR2 LQKENI. The chain's CDR3 is CASSPPGNYNSPLHF. The CDR3 nucleotides read TGTGCCAGCTCACCGCCGGGGAACTATAATTCACCCCTCCACTTT.

CDR3 sequence (DNA): TGTGCCAGCAGCACCCCCTCCCCGCAACTCACAGATACGCAGTATTTT. This gives the protein CASSTPSPQLTDTQYF. The rearrangement uses TRBV7-2 and TRBJ2-3; no clear D. Trimming shortened V by 5 bases and J by 2 bases, and 17 bases separated the two germline ends. The CDR3 loop spans 16 amino acids. Looked up from germline, CDR1 is SGHTA and CDR2 is FQGNSA.

This clone occurred a few times. The CDR3, as DNA: TGTGCCAGCAGCTTAGGCAGGGGTCTTTTGGACACTGAAGCTTTCTTT. Protein sequence: CASSLGRGLLDTEAFF. V gene TRBV7-9 combines with J gene TRBJ1-1; possible D gene TRBD1, 6 bases. The V end was cut by 1 base, the J end by 3 bases, with 15 bases between. The V gene's germline CDR1 is SEHNR and CDR2 FQNEAQ (reference sequence). The CDR3 runs to 16 residues.

As for this clone: The junction differs from germline at one of its ends, possibly a read error. The chain has TRBV7-7 and TRBJ2-3; TRBD1 matches at 11 bases. This CDR3 is 16 amino acids long. The germline gives CDR1 SSHAT, CDR2 FNYEAQ (reference sequence). CDR3 sequence reads: CASSLGQGGPTDTQYF. As DNA, the CDR3 is TGTGCTAGCAGCTTGGGACAGGGGGGACCTACAGATACGCAGTATTTT.